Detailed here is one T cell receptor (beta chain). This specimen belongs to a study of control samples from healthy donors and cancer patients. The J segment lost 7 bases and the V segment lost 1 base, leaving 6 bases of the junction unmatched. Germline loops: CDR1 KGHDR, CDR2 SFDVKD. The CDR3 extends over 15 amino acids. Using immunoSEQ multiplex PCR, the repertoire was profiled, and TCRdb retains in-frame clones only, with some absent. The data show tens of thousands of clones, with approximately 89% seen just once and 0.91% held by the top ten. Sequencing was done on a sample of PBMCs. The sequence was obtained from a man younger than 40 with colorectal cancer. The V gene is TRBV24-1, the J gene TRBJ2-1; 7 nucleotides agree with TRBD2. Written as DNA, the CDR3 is TGTGCCACCAGTGATTTAGGACTAGATGCGAATGAGCAGTTCTTC. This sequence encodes CATSDLGLDANEQFF.